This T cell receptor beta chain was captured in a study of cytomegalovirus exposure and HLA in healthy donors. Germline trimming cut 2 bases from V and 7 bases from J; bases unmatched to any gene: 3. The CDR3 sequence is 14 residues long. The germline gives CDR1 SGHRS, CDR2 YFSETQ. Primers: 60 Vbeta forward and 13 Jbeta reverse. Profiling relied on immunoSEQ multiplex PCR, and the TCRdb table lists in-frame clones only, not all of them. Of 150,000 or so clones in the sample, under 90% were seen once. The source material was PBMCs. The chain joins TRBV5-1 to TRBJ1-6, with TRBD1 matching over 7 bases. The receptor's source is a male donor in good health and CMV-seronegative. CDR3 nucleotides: TGCGCCAGCAGCTTACAGGGGCAGAATTCACCCCTCCACTTT. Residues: CASSLQGQNSPLHF.